Each of the 9 T cell receptor beta chains below was sequenced from the same sample in a study of T cells after yellow fever vaccination. MiXCR was run by TCRdb on the 5' RACE reads, yielding one entry per CDR3 protein. The table lists some 400,000 distinct CDR3 sequences, around 20% of them singletons. The sequenced sample was PBMCs, obtained before the yellow fever booster vaccination. The receptors originated from a man younger than 35 who received the YFV17D yellow fever vaccine.

The V and J genes are TRBV5-5 and TRBJ1-1; D is ambiguous. Germline lookup yields CDR1 SGHKS and CDR2 YYEKEE (reference sequence). With 4 bases removed from V and 0 bases from J, the gap between germline ends came to 10 bases. The CDR3 has 14 amino acids. The CDR3 here is CASSAKFLNTEAFF. The CDR3 bases are TGTGCCAGCAGCGCCAAATTTTTGAACACTGAAGCTTTCTTT.

This chain links TRBV20-1 with TRBJ2-5; possible D gene TRBD2, 6 bases. CDR1 is DFQATT and CDR2 is SNEGSKA in the germline V gene (reference sequence). This CDR3 contains 13 residues. Between the trimmed V and J ends, which lost 6 bases and 2 bases, there was a span of 13 bases. The CDR3, as DNA: TGCAGTGCCCCCGTGGAGGGGCAAGAGACCCAGTACTTC. It specifies CSAPVEGQETQYF.

The chain employs TRBV5-6 and TRBJ2-1; unclear D gene. The CDR3 sequence is 13 residues long. Germline V lookup: CDR1 SGHDT, CDR2 YYEEEE. The germline V and J ends were trimmed by 1 base and 8 bases, with 10 bases remaining between them. The CDR3 loop reads CASSLLLSHEQFF. The CDR3 nucleotides are TGTGCCAGCAGCTTGCTCTTGTCGCATGAGCAGTTCTTC. Using reference TRBV5-6 and TRBJ2-1 for the parts outside the CDR3, the full variable domain is DAGVTQSPTHLIKTRGQQVTLRCSPKSGHDTVSWYQQALGQGPQFIFQYYEEEERQRGNFPDRFSGHQFPNYSSELNVNALLLGDSALYLCASSLLLSHEQFFGPGTRLTVL.

This clonotype was counted between two and nine times. The rearrangement links TRBV4-3 to TRBJ2-2, with TRBD1 matching 8 bases. This CDR3 contains 16 residues. Germline lookup yields CDR1 LGHNA and CDR2 YSLEER. J was trimmed by 1 base and V by 4 bases; bases with no gene match: 5. The CDR3 region has the DNA TGCGCCAGCAGCCGAACCGGGACAGGGAACACCGGGGAGCTGTTTTTT. This encodes CASSRTGTGNTGELFF.

V gene TRBV5-1 combines with J gene TRBJ2-1, with TRBD2 matching over 14 bases. J lost 10 bases, V lost 4 bases, and 7 bases had no gene match. Germline V lookup: CDR1 SGHRS, CDR2 YFSETQ. This CDR3 is 15 amino acids long. The CDR3 sequence: CASSLSGLAGGEQFF. CDR3 DNA sequence: TGCGCCAGCAGCCTATCCGGACTAGCGGGGGGCGAGCAGTTCTTC.

This clonotype was counted between two and nine times. The V call is TRBV7-9, the J call TRBJ2-2; 8 bases fit TRBD2. This CDR3 contains 17 residues. After removal of 4 bases from V and 4 bases from J, the junction contained 11 bases not matched to a gene. CDR1 and CDR2 (germline): SEHNR, FQNEAQ (reference sequence). The CDR3 DNA is TGTGCCAGCAGCTGGGCCGGGACTAGGACATCCACCGGGGAGCTGTTTTTT. This translates into CASSWAGTRTSTGELFF.

The chain carries TRBV10-3 and TRBJ1-4; TRBD1 matches at 7 bases. From germline, CDR1 is ENHRY and CDR2 SYGVKD. V lost 2 bases, J lost 7 bases, and 4 bases stayed unmatched. This CDR3 comprises 14 residues. CDR3 DNA: TGTGCCATCAGTGAGACGGGACAGCGTGAAAAACTGTTTTTT. Its protein product is CAISETGQREKLFF.

This clonotype was recorded many times. The gene calls are TRBV7-9 and TRBJ1-1; D is unclear. The CDR3 totals 11 residues. The germline V gene has CDR1 SEHNR and CDR2 FQNEAQ (reference sequence). V was pared by 1 base and J by 3 bases, with 0 bases between. CDR3 sequence reads: CASSLDTEAFF. In DNA, the CDR3 is TGTGCCAGCAGCTTAGACACTGAAGCTTTCTTT.

This sequence joins TRBV18 and TRBJ2-5; D is possibly TRBD2 (6 bases). V dropped 0 bases and J dropped 5 bases, with 13 bases sitting between them. CDR1 KGHSH and CDR2 LQKENI come from the germline V gene. This CDR3 comprises 15 residues. The CDR3 region has the DNA TGTGCCAGCTCACCACCGGCGGGAACCGGGGAGACCCAGTACTTC. This translates into CASSPPAGTGETQYF.